This note documents a single TCR beta chain sequence. Its antigen is still unknown. This sample was included in a study of Ad26.COV2.S vaccination and SARS-CoV-2 variants. For the study at large: Sample donor was a member of the COV1001 Ad26.COV2.S trial arm. General observations from the study: Participants given vaccine showed non-spike TCR breadth similar to that of placebo recipients.

This CDR3 spans 14 amino acids. From germline, CDR1 is LGHNA and CDR2 YSLEER. V was pared by 1 base and J by 3 bases, with 2 bases of the junction left unmatched. This table comes from immunoSEQ multiplex PCR, and its TCRdb copy is limited to in-frame clones, with some not included. Among around 450,000 clones, around 89% were seen once, and the ten largest hold more than 1.5%. As for treatment: 15 to 20 received Ad26.COV2.S at low or high dose, single or two shots; about 5 received placebo; per-sample allocation not given. The study sampled participants on day 63 after the first vaccine or placebo injection. An adult donor aged 18-55 years was enrolled in Boston.

V is TRBV4-3 and J is TRBJ2-7, with 8 nucleotides matching TRBD1. This specimen was peripheral blood, taken in a trial of Ad26.COV2.S vaccine versus placebo. The origin of this receptor is a person between 18 and 65 years old who received the Ad26.COV2.S COVID-19 vaccine or a placebo. CDR3 region: CASSQGGQGYEQYF. The CDR3 DNA reads as TGCGCCAGCAGCCAAGGAGGACAGGGCTACGAGCAGTACTTC.